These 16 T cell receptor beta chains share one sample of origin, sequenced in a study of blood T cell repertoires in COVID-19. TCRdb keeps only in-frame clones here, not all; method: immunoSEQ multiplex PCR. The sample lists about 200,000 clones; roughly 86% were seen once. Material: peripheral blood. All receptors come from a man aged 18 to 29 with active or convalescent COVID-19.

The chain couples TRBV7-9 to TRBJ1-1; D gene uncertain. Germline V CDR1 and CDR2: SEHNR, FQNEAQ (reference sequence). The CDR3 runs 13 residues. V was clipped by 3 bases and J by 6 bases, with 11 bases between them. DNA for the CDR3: TGTGCCAGCAGCTTTTCTCCTGTTTCTGAAGCTTTCTTT. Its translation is CASSFSPVSEAFF.

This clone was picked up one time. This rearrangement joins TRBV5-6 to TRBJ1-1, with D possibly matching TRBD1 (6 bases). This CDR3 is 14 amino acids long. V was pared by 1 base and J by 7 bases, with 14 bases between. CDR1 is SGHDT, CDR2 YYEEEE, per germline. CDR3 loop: CASSLSWDTREAFF. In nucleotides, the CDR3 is TGTGCCAGCAGCTTGTCTTGGGACACCCGTGAAGCTTTCTTT.

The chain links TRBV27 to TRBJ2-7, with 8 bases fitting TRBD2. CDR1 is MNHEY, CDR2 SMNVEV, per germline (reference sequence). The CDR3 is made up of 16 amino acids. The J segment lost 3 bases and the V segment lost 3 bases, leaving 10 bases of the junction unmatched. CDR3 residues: CASSLQSSGRFYEQYF. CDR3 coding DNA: TGTGCCAGCAGTTTGCAGTCGAGCGGGAGATTCTACGAGCAGTACTTC.

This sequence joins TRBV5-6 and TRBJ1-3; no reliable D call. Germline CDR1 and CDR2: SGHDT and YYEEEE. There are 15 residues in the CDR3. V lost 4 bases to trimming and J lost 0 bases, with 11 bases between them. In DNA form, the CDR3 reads TGTGCCAGCAGCGAGGACTGGAGCTCTGGAAACACCATATATTTT. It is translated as CASSEDWSSGNTIYF.

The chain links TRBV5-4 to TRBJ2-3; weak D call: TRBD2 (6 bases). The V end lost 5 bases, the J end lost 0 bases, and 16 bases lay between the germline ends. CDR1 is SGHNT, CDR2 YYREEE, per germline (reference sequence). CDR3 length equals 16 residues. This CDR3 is CASSYRLAPSTDTQYF. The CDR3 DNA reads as TGTGCCAGCAGTTACCGGCTAGCGCCTAGCACAGATACGCAGTATTTT.

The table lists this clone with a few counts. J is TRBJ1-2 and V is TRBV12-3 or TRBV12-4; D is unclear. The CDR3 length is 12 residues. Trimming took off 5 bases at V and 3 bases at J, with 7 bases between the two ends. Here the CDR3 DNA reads TGTGCCAGCAGTGGGGAGGACTATGGCTACACCTTC. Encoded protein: CASSGEDYGYTF.

This CDR3 reads CASQQGAGNQPQHF. The DNA of the CDR3 is TGTGCCAGCCAACAGGGGGCCGGCAATCAGCCCCAGCATTTT. The rearrangement uses TRBV19 and TRBJ1-5; 9 bases match TRBD1. The CDR3 is 14 amino acids. After removal of 9 bases from V and 2 bases from J, the junction contained 5 bases not matched to a gene. The germline gives CDR1 LNHDA, CDR2 SQIVND (reference sequence). The variable domain in full, completed from reference TRBV19 and TRBJ1-5, reads DGGITQSPKYLFRKEGQNVTLSCEQNLNHDAMYWYRQDPGQGLRLIYYSQIVNDFQKGDIAEGYSVSREKKESFPLTVTSAQKNPTAFYLCASQQGAGNQPQHFGDGTRLSIL.

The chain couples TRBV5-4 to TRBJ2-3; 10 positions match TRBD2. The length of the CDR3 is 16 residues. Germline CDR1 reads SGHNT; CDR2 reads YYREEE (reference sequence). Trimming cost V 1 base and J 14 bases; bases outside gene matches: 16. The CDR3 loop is CASSLSPPSGRNPPYF. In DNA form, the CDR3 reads TGTGCCAGCAGCTTGAGTCCCCCTAGCGGGAGAAATCCGCCGTATTTT.

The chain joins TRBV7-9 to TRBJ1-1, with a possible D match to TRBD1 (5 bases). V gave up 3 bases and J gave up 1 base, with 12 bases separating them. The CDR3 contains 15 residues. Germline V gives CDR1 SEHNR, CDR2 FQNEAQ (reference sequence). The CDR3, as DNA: TGTGCCAGCAGCTTGGGGCAGTGGGGGAACACTGAAGCTTTCTTT. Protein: CASSLGQWGNTEAFF.

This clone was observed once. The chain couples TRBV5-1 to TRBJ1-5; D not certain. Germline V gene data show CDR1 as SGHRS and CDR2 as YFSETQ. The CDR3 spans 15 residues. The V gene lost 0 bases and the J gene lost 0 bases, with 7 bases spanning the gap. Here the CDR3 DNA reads TGCGCCAGCAGCTTGGTTCCAGATAGCAATCAGCCCCAGCATTTT. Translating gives CASSLVPDSNQPQHF.

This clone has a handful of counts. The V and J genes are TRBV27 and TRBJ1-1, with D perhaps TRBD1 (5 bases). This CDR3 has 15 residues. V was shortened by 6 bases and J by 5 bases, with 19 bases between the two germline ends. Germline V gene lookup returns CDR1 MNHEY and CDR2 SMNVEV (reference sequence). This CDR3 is CASSLTGTLRTEAFF. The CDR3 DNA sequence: TGTGCCAGCAGCCTCACCGGGACTCTCAGGACTGAAGCTTTCTTT.

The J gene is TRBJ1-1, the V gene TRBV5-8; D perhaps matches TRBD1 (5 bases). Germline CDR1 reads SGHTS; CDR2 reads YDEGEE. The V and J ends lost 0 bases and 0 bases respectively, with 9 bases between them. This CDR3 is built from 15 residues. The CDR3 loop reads CASSLGTTMNTEAFF. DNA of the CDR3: TGTGCCAGCAGCTTGGGGACAACAATGAACACTGAAGCTTTCTTT.

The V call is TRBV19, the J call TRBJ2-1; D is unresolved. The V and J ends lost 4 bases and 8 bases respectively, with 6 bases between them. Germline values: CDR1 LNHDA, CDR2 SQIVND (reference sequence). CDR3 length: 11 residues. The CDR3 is CASSSVDEQFF. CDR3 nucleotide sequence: TGTGCCAGTAGTAGCGTGGATGAGCAGTTCTTC.

CDR3 nucleotides: TGTGCCAGCAGCGCGATGACTAGCGGGAAGGCCGAGCAGTACTTC. Its protein is CASSAMTSGKAEQYF. This chain uses TRBV5-4 with TRBJ2-7; 11 positions agree with TRBD2. This CDR3 is 15 amino acids long. Germline V gene lookup returns CDR1 SGHNT and CDR2 YYREEE (reference sequence). The ends lost 4 bases at V and 6 bases at J; junction bases unmatched: 9.

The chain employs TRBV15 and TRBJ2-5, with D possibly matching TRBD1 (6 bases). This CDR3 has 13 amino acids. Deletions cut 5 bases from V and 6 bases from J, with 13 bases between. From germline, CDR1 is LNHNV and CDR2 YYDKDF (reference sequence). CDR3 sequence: CATSGNREQTQYF. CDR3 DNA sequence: TGTGCCACCAGCGGTAACAGGGAACAGACCCAGTACTTC.

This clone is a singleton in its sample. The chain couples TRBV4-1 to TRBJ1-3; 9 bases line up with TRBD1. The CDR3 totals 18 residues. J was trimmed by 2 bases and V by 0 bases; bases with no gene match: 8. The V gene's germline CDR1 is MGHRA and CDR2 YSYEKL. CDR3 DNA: TGCGCCAGCAGCCAAGACCCTCCACAGGGGGCGCCTGGAAACACCATATATTTT. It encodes CASSQDPPQGAPGNTIYF.